The rows below give T cell receptor beta chains drawn from one sample of a study of CD8+ T cells in alopecia areata. TCRdb keeps only in-frame clones here, not all; method: immunoSEQ multiplex PCR. Altogether nearly 200,000 clones are present, roughly 64% being singletons, with the ten largest covering about 5.5%. The sample in question was CD4+ T cells sorted from blood, obtained at week 24, from a patient treated with tofacitinib. Receptors were obtained from a human donor with alopecia areata. Each CDR3 is given with its conserved first and last residue. The D gene is left open where the match is weak. Some rows mark clone size as missing; the rest say once, few, many or name a class of expanded clone.

DNA	CDR3	D	size	V	J
TGTGCCAGCTCACCAGCTAGCGGGGGGGCCGGCACAGATACGCAGTATTTT	CASSPASGGAGTDTQYF	TRBD2	.	TRBV18	TRBJ2-3
TGCAGCGTTGAGACTGCCCTTATGAACACTGAAGCTTTCTTT	CSVETALMNTEAFF	.	.	TRBV29-1	TRBJ1-1
TGTGCCAGCAGCTTTGGTCGGGACAGGGGAAATGAGCAGTTCTTC	CASSFGRDRGNEQFF	TRBD1	.	TRBV7-2	TRBJ2-1
TGTGCCAGCAGTGGGAACAGGGCGGAAAAACTGTTTTTT	CASSGNRAEKLFF	.	.	TRBV25-1	TRBJ1-4
TGTGCCAGCAGTAGCCTAGAGTACTCCTACAATGAGCAGTTCTTC	CASSSLEYSYNEQFF	.	.	TRBV2	TRBJ2-1
TGCAGCGTTGGAGGTGGCCTCCACGAGCAGTACTTC	CSVGGGLHEQYF	.	.	TRBV29-1	TRBJ2-7
TGTGCCAGCAGTGGGACAGGGTTGGGAAACACCATATATTTT	CASSGTGLGNTIYF	TRBD1	.	TRBV2	TRBJ1-3
TGTGCCAGCAGAAATGACAGACGCTCGGAGACCCAGTACTTC	CASRNDRRSETQYF	.	.	TRBV28	TRBJ2-5
TGTGCCAGCAGCTTAGGCGGGACAGGGCGGTATGGCTACACCTTC	CASSLGGTGRYGYTF	TRBD1	.	TRBV7-2	TRBJ1-2
TGCAGCGTTGAAGTTCCCGCCGGCGAAAAACTGTTTTTT	CSVEVPAGEKLFF	.	.	TRBV29-1	TRBJ1-4
TGCAGTGCTGAATACGAGCAGTACTTC	CSAEYEQYF	.	.	TRBV20-1	TRBJ2-7
TGTGCCAGCAGCTCAGGCCAAGAGACCCAGTACTTC	CASSSGQETQYF	.	few	TRBV5-4	TRBJ2-5
TGTGCCAGCAGTTCTAATTCGAAGCCCCAGCATTTT	CASSSNSKPQHF	.	.	TRBV27	TRBJ1-5
TGTGCCAGCAGCCAAGCGGGATCCTACGAGCAGTACTTC	CASSQAGSYEQYF	.	.	TRBV14	TRBJ2-7
TGTGCCATCAGTCCGGGACTAGGGTTTGAGACCCAGTACTTC	CAISPGLGFETQYF	TRBD2	.	TRBV10-3	TRBJ2-5
TGTGCCAGCTCTGGGGCCAACGTCCTGACTTTC	CASSGANVLTF	.	few	TRBV19	TRBJ2-6
TGCGCCAGCAGCCCTGACAGGGGGGTCTCTGGAAACACCATATATTTT	CASSPDRGVSGNTIYF	TRBD1	.	TRBV5-1	TRBJ1-3
TGTGCCAGCAGCCAAGGAGGGGCTACCGGAAACACCATATATTTT	CASSQGGATGNTIYF	.	.	TRBV14	TRBJ1-3
TGCAGCGTTGCGGGACAGGGGACCGGGGAGCTGTTTTTT	CSVAGQGTGELFF	TRBD1	.	TRBV29-1	TRBJ2-2
TGCGCCAGCAGGTATACAGGGGGGAGAGCAGATACGCAGTATTTT	CASRYTGGRADTQYF	TRBD1	.	TRBV5-1	TRBJ2-3
TGCGCCAGCAGCGCCAAGAGGCAAGAGACCCAGTACTTC	CASSAKRQETQYF	.	.	TRBV4-3	TRBJ2-5
TGCGCCAGCAGCTTGGAGGTTGGCGAGCAGTACTTC	CASSLEVGEQYF	.	few	TRBV5-1	TRBJ2-7
TGTGCCAGCAGCTCCGGGGTGGGGGCGGAAGAGACCCAGTACTTC	CASSSGVGAEETQYF	.	.	TRBV7-9	TRBJ2-5
TGTGCCAGCAGCTTAGCGACCACTTCTGGAAACACCATATATTTT	CASSLATTSGNTIYF	.	few	TRBV7-2	TRBJ1-3
TGCGCCAGCAGCCGAACAGGCGGGGGCTATGGCTACACCTTC	CASSRTGGGYGYTF	.	.	TRBV4-3	TRBJ1-2
TGTGCAAGTCGCTTTTGCATCCCCCATAATTCACCCCTCCACTTT	CASRFCIPHNSPLHF	.	.	TRBV12-2	TRBJ1-6
TGCGCCAGCAGCCCGACCGAGGGAATCAGCAATCAGCCCCAGCATTTT	CASSPTEGISNQPQHF	.	once	TRBV4-1	TRBJ1-5
TGTGCCAGCAGTCAAGGGACTAGCGGGATCTACAATGAGCAGTTCTTC	CASSQGTSGIYNEQFF	TRBD2	.	TRBV6-6	TRBJ2-1
TGTGCCAGCAGCCGGGACAGATACAATGAGCAGTTCTTC	CASSRDRYNEQFF	TRBD1	.	TRBV9	TRBJ2-1
TGTGCCAGCAGCTCGGAGGACCGGGCCGCGTCAATTCCCCTCCACTTT	CASSSEDRAASIPLHF	.	.	TRBV7-2	TRBJ1-6
TGTGCCAGCAGCCCAGAACCGGGACAGGGGAACTACGAGCAGTACTTC	CASSPEPGQGNYEQYF	TRBD1	.	TRBV5-6	TRBJ2-7
TGTGCCTGGAGTTCTCTTCTAGCGGGTACATACAATGAGCAGTTCTTC	CAWSSLLAGTYNEQFF	TRBD2	.	TRBV30	TRBJ2-1
TGTGCCAGCAGTTTATGGTCCACTGGGGCCAACGTCCTGACTTTC	CASSLWSTGANVLTF	.	many	TRBV27	TRBJ2-6
TGTGCCATCAGTGAGTCCACGGGGGACTACGAGCAGTACTTC	CAISESTGDYEQYF	.	.	TRBV10-3	TRBJ2-7
TGTGCCAGCAGCCCATCGGGGGCCGGGGAGCTGTTTTTT	CASSPSGAGELFF	.	.	TRBV7-2	TRBJ2-2
TGCAGTGCTAGTACAGGGTACGAGCAGTACTTC	CSASTGYEQYF	.	.	TRBV20-1	TRBJ2-7
TGTGCCTGGAGTGTCCGGAGAACGCAGTATTTT	CAWSVRRTQYF	.	few	TRBV30	TRBJ2-3